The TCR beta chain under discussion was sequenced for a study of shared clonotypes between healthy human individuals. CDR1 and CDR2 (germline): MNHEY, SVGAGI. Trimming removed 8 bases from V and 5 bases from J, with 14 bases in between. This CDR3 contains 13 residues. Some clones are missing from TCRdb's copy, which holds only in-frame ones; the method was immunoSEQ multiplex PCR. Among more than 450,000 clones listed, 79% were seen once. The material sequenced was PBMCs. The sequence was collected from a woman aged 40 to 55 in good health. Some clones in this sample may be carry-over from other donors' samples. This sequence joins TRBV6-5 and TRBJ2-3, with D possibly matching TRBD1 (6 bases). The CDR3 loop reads CASGSRGKDTQYF. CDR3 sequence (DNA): TGTGCCAGCGGCTCCAGGGGAAAAGATACGCAGTATTTT.